Listed here is a single T cell receptor beta chain. The antigen is undetermined. The PCR was carried out with 60 Vbeta primers and 13 Jbeta primers. Some clones are missing from TCRdb's copy, which holds only in-frame ones; the method was immunoSEQ multiplex PCR. The sample yields 160,000 or so clones, roughly 79% seen once. The entry originates in a study of cytomegalovirus exposure and HLA in healthy donors. Per germline, CDR1 ENHRY and CDR2 SYGVKD. The CDR3 loop spans 13 amino acids. V gave up 10 bases and J gave up 0 bases; unmatched junction bases: 5. Donors showed nominal health when sampled, although they likely had unrecorded immune exposures. General observations from the study: Presence/absence analyses treated sequencing depth as roughly uniform across donors. Per a prior analysis, the majority of TCR beta V segments were productive roughly 87% or roughly 30% of the time. As was reported, the HLA-A and HLA-B alleles of most subjects were accurately predicted from TCR beta sequences.

This rearrangement joins TRBV10-3 to TRBJ1-1; 7 positions agree with TRBD1. This clonotype originated in a man aged 35-49 years in good health and CMV-seropositive. Sequencing used PBMCs. CDR3 loop: CATRQGLNTEAFF. The DNA for the CDR3 is TGTGCCACAAGACAGGGTTTGAACACTGAAGCTTTCTTT.